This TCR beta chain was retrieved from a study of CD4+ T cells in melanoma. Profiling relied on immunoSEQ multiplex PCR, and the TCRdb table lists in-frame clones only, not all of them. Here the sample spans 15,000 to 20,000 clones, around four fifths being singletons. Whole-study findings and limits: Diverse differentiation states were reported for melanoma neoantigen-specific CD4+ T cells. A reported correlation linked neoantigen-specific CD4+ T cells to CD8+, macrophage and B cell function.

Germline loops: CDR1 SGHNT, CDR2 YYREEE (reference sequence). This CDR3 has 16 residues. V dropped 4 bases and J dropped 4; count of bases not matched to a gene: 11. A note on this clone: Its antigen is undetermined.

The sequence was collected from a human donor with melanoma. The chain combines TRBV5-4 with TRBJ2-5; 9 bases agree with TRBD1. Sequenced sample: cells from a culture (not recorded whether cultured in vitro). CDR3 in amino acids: CASSHSLNRGRETQYF. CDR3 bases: TGTGCCAGCAGCCACAGCCTCAACAGGGGGCGAGAGACCCAGTACTTC. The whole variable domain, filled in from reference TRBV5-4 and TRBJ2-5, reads ETGVTQSPTHLIKTRGQQVTLRCSSQSGHNTVSWYQQALGQGPQFIFQYYREEENGRGNFPPRFSGLQFPNYSSELNVNALELDDSALYLCASSHSLNRGRETQYFGPGTRLLVL.